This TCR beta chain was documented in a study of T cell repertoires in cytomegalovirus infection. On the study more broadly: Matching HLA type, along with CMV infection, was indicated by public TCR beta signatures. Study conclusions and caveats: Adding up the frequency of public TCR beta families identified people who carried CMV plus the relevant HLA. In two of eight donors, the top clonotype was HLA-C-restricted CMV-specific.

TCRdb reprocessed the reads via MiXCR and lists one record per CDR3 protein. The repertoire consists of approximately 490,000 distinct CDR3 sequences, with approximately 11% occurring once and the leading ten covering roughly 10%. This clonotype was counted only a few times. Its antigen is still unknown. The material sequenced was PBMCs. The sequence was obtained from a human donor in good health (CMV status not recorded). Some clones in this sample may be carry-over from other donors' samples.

CDR3 protein: CASSGGSPQYF. For the CDR3, the DNA is TGTGCCAGCAGCGGGGGGTCTCCGCAGTATTTT. V gene TRBV5-6 combines with J gene TRBJ2-3; tentative D call: TRBD2 (6 bases). Germline V lookup: CDR1 SGHDT, CDR2 YYEEEE. The V end lost 4 bases, the J end lost 10 bases, and 10 bases lay between the germline ends. The CDR3 runs to 11 residues.